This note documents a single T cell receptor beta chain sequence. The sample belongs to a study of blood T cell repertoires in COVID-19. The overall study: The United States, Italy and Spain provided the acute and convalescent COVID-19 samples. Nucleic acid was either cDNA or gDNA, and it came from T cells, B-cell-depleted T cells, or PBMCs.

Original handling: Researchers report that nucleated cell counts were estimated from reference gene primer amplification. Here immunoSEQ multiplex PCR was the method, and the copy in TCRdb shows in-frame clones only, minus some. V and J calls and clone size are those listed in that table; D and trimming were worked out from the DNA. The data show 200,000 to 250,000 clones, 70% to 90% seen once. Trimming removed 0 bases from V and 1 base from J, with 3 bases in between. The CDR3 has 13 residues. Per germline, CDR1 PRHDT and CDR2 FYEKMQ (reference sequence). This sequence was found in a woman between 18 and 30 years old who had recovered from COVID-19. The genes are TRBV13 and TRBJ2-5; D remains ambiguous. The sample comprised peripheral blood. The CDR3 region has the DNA TGTGCCAGCAGCTTAGGCCTCCAAGAGACCCAGTACTTC. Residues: CASSLGLQETQYF.